The T cell receptor beta chain under discussion was sequenced for a study of cytomegalovirus exposure and HLA in healthy donors. PCR primers comprised 60 Vbeta and 13 Jbeta primers. Using immunoSEQ multiplex PCR, the repertoire was profiled, and TCRdb retains in-frame clones only, with some absent. The sample has 160,000 or so clones; around four fifths are singletons. This CDR3 has 15 amino acids. Germline V gene lookup returns CDR1 MNHEY and CDR2 SVGAGI. Study-level findings and limits: Follow-up analysis seemed to connect common viral pathogens with several of the most significant clusters identified.

This clone was counted between two and nine times. Its target is not known. Sequenced input: PBMCs. The origin of this receptor is a man between 18 and 35 years old in good health and CMV-seropositive. This chain links TRBV6-5 with TRBJ1-5; D gene uncertain. CDR3 protein: CAPRSGVRGNQPQHF. The CDR3 DNA sequence: TGTGCTCCAAGGTCGGGTGTCCGGGGCAATCAGCCCCAGCATTTT.